This T cell receptor beta chain was captured in a study of T cell repertoires in cytomegalovirus infection. Study in general: Public signatures in TCR beta pointed to CMV infection and matching HLA type. The study's findings and limits: Within the response measured ex vivo, HLA-C-restricted CMV-specific TCR beta clonotypes were dominant. Totalled public TCR beta family frequency picked out people who carried CMV plus the relevant HLA.

MiXCR, run by TCRdb on the reads, gives a single entry per CDR3 protein. The sample includes nearly 70,000 distinct CDR3 sequences, approximately 22% of them seen just once. V lost 3 bases to trimming and J lost 6 bases; unmatched junction nucleotides: 0. Germline assignment: CDR1 SGHTA and CDR2 FQGNSA. The CDR3 length is 14 residues. Comment on this clonotype: Its antigen is currently unknown.

The source of this sequence is a human donor in good health (CMV status not recorded). Some clones in this sample may be carry-over from other donors' samples. The chain combines TRBV7-2 with TRBJ2-4, with 12 bases that match TRBD2. Sequencing was carried out using PBMCs, sequenced either directly or after in vitro stimulation (not recorded which). The CDR3 loop reads CASSLTSGRNIQYF. Written as DNA, the CDR3 is TGTGCCAGCAGCTTGACTAGCGGGAGAAACATTCAGTACTTC. Drawing the rest from reference TRBV7-2 and TRBJ2-4, the complete variable domain is GAGVSQSPSNKVTEKGKDVELRCDPISGHTALYWYRQSLGQGLEFLIYFQGNSAPDKSGLPSDRFSAERTGGSVSTLTIQRTQQEDSAVYLCASSLTSGRNIQYFGAGTRLSVL.